Presented here are 21 T cell receptor beta chains from one specimen sequenced in a study of blood T cells in healthy people across ages. Next came a second PCR, run for about 7 to 12 cycles, which used a sample-barcoded 5' primer along with a J-beta primer mix. TCRdb used MiXCR to reprocess the 5' RACE reads, holding one entry per CDR3 protein. Of about 650,000 distinct CDR3 sequences listed, over 40% were seen once; the top ten hold approximately 13%. Sequencing used blood. All receptors derive from a woman aged 80 or over in good health.

V is TRBV6-4 and J is TRBJ2-3, with D tentatively TRBD2 (5 bases). The length of the CDR3 is 15 residues. Germline loops: CDR1 MRHNA, CDR2 SNTAGT. V gave up 6 bases and J gave up 3 bases, with 16 bases separating them. CDR3 coding DNA: TGTGCCAGCAGCCCAAGTAGCGAACCTACAGATACGCAGTATTTT. Protein: CASSPSSEPTDTQYF.

This rearrangement joins TRBV12-3 or TRBV12-4 to TRBJ1-5; the D is unclear. Trimming pared 3 bases from V and 1 base from J, leaving 7 bases between. The CDR3 is made up of 14 amino acids. CDR3 nucleotides: TGTGCCAGCAGTTTGTGGCAGAGCAATCAGCCCCAGCATTTT. This sequence encodes CASSLWQSNQPQHF.

The rearrangement joins TRBV27 to TRBJ2-2; 9 bases agree with TRBD1. This CDR3 contains 14 residues. Germline CDR1 and CDR2: MNHEY and SMNVEV (reference sequence). V dropped 7 bases and J dropped 4; count of bases not matched to a gene: 4. The CDR3 is CASKQGASTGELFF. The CDR3, as DNA: TGTGCCAGCAAACAGGGGGCGTCCACCGGGGAGCTGTTTTTT.

This clonotype was counted many times. The V and J genes are TRBV7-9 and TRBJ2-7, with 7 bases aligning to TRBD2. V lost 0 bases and J lost 5; bases outside the gene matches: 4. The CDR3 is 14 residues long. Germline CDR1 is SEHNR and CDR2 is FQNEAQ (reference sequence). This chain's CDR3 is CASSLASGNNEQYF. CDR3 coding DNA: TGTGCCAGCAGCTTAGCCAGCGGGAATAACGAGCAGTACTTC.

This clonotype came up many times. The chain recombines TRBV7-9 with TRBJ1-2, with a weak D call TRBD1 (5 bases). The V gene lost 1 base and the J gene lost 4 bases, with 10 bases spanning the gap. Germline V gene data show CDR1 as SEHNR and CDR2 as FQNEAQ (reference sequence). CDR3 size: 14 residues. The CDR3 spells CASSLEGQPYGYTF. The CDR3 DNA sequence: TGTGCCAGCAGCTTAGAGGGGCAGCCCTATGGCTACACCTTC.

This clonotype has only a few counts. In DNA form, the CDR3 reads TGTGCCACCAGCAGCGCCGGGAGTTACGAGCAGTACTTC. Protein: CATSSAGSYEQYF. The rearrangement links TRBV15 to TRBJ2-7; TRBD2 is a possible D gene (6 bases). In germline, CDR1 is LNHNV, CDR2 YYDKDF (reference sequence). This CDR3 has 13 residues. V dropped 3 bases and J dropped 4 bases, with 10 bases sitting between them.

The CDR3 region is CASSLDRGLAGGFQETQYF. The CDR3 DNA follows: TGCGCCAGCAGCTTGGATCGAGGACTAGCGGGGGGTTTCCAAGAGACCCAGTACTTC. The rearrangement links TRBV5-1 to TRBJ2-5; 14 bases agree with TRBD2. J lost 1 base, V lost 0 bases, and 8 bases had no gene match. This CDR3 has 19 residues. Germline assignment: CDR1 SGHRS and CDR2 YFSETQ.

This chain connects TRBV28 to TRBJ1-1, with 7 bases that match TRBD1. The CDR3 is made up of 16 amino acids. Germline loops: CDR1 MDHEN, CDR2 SYDVKM. The trim removed 10 bases at V and 4 bases at J, leaving 18 bases unmatched. CDR3 amino acids: CATHHDVGQMGTEAFF. The CDR3, as DNA: TGTGCCACACACCATGACGTGGGACAGATGGGCACTGAAGCTTTCTTT.

Of note for this clonotype: A much larger clonotype is one base distant, so this may be a read error. The chain employs TRBV27 and TRBJ1-6; tentative D call: TRBD1 (5 bases). CDR3 length: 15 residues. V was trimmed by 5 bases and J by 11 bases, leaving 19 bases between them. Germline V gene lookup returns CDR1 MNHEY and CDR2 SMNVEV (reference sequence). CDR3 sequence: CASSGGYVGGTPLHF. DNA for the CDR3: TGTGCCAGCAGTGGGGGTTATGTCGGTGGTACACCCCTCCACTTT.

The chain couples TRBV20-1 to TRBJ2-1, with 14 bases identical to TRBD2. This CDR3 is built from 17 residues. The germline gives CDR1 DFQATT, CDR2 SNEGSKA (reference sequence). The V segment lost 3 bases and the J segment 1 base; nucleotides outside the gene matches: 5. CDR3 amino acids: CSARGLAGDHSYNEQFF. CDR3 coding DNA: TGCAGTGCTAGGGGACTAGCGGGAGATCATTCCTACAATGAGCAGTTCTTC.

About this clonotype itself: Because the CDR3 is missing its conserved closing phenylalanine or tryptophan, this is likely a read error. This sequence joins TRBV7-2 and TRBJ1-1; D unclear. Trimming cost V 1 base and J 1 base, with 1 base left between them. The germline V gene has CDR1 SGHTA and CDR2 FQGNSA. CDR3 length: 12 amino acids. The CDR3 spells CASSLENTEAFL. The CDR3 bases are TGTGCCAGCAGCTTAGAGAACACTGAAGCTTTCTTG.

V is TRBV5-1 and J is TRBJ2-2; D unclear. CDR1 SGHRS and CDR2 YFSETQ come from the germline V gene. V was shortened by 4 bases and J by 0 bases, with 13 bases between the two germline ends. CDR3 size: 16 residues. The DNA of the CDR3 is TGCGCCAGCAGCCCGCCTGCAAGAGCGAACACCGGGGAGCTGTTTTTT. Protein sequence: CASSPPARANTGELFF.

This clonotype has more than one count but fewer than ten. The chain is built from TRBV2 and TRBJ1-1; unclear D gene. V dropped 6 bases and J dropped 1 base, with 9 bases sitting between them. The CDR3 has 13 residues. CDR1 is SNHLY and CDR2 is FYNNEI in the germline V gene. Written as DNA, the CDR3 is TGTGCCAGCAGCGGACGGAAGAACACTGAAGCTTTCTTT. It is translated as CASSGRKNTEAFF. The whole variable domain, remainder taken from reference TRBV2 and TRBJ1-1, is EPEVTQTPSHQVTQMGQEVILRCVPISNHLYFYWYRQILGQKVEFLVSFYNNEISEKSEIFDDQFSVERPDGSNFTLKIRSTKLEDSAMYFCASSGRKNTEAFFGQGTRLTVV.

The chain employs TRBV6-6 and TRBJ2-1, with D unresolved. Germline CDR1 and CDR2: MNHNY and SVGAGI (reference sequence). CDR3 length: 12 amino acids. The V end was cut by 7 bases, the J end by 8 bases, with 12 bases between. CDR3: CASTPSRDEQFF. The CDR3, as DNA: TGTGCCAGCACTCCCTCTCGGGATGAGCAGTTCTTC.

Many counts were recorded for this clonotype. The chain employs TRBV3-1 and TRBJ2-4; D unclear. Trimming cost V 3 bases and J 11 bases, with 11 bases left between them. CDR1 is LGHDT and CDR2 is YNNKEL in the germline V gene (reference sequence). CDR3 size: 12 residues. This CDR3 is CASSQAEYLQYF. The DNA for the CDR3 is TGTGCCAGCAGCCAGGCGGAATACCTTCAGTACTTC.

The V and J genes are TRBV4-3 and TRBJ2-1; the D is unclear. The CDR3 sequence is 13 residues long. Trimming took off 0 bases at V and 10 bases at J, with 10 bases between the two ends. Germline CDR1 is LGHNA and CDR2 is YSLEER. The CDR3 bases are TGCGCCAGCAGCCAAGATCAAGACGGCGAGCAGTTCTTC. Residues: CASSQDQDGEQFF.

This rearrangement joins TRBV27 to TRBJ2-5; no clear D gene. This CDR3 comprises 14 residues. Germline loops: CDR1 MNHEY, CDR2 SMNVEV (reference sequence). V dropped 5 bases and J dropped 1 base, with 11 bases sitting between them. In DNA, the CDR3 is TGTGCCAGCAGTAATGGGAACAGCCAAGAGACCCAGTACTTC. This translates into CASSNGNSQETQYF.

This clonotype came up a few times. The chain has TRBV12-3 or TRBV12-4 and TRBJ2-2, with 12 positions matching TRBD2. The CDR3 is made up of 16 amino acids. Trimming took 6 bases from V and 6 from J; bases not matched to a gene: 8. This chain's CDR3 is CASSRGLAGSPGELFF. CDR3 DNA: TGTGCCAGCAGCCGGGGACTAGCGGGCTCACCCGGGGAGCTGTTTTTT.

This clonotype was detected a few times. This rearrangement joins TRBV5-1 to TRBJ2-5; D not resolved. The CDR3 covers 12 residues. Germline loops: CDR1 SGHRS, CDR2 YFSETQ. V gave up 0 bases and J gave up 11 bases, with 11 bases separating them. The CDR3 sequence: CASSLESNEQYF. The CDR3 region has the DNA TGCGCCAGCAGCTTGGAGTCCAATGAGCAGTACTTC.

This clonotype showed up many times. The chain recombines TRBV28 with TRBJ2-7; no clear D gene. The V and J ends lost 5 bases and 1 base respectively, with 15 bases between them. There are 15 residues in the CDR3. CDR1 MDHEN and CDR2 SYDVKM come from the germline V gene. CDR3 loop: CASSTASSGSYEQYF. The CDR3 DNA reads TGTGCCAGCAGTACAGCCTCCTCTGGTTCCTACGAGCAGTACTTC.

This chain connects TRBV9 to TRBJ2-3, with D unresolved. This CDR3 is built from 15 residues. The germline gives CDR1 SGDLS, CDR2 YYNGEE. V dropped 4 bases and J dropped 2 bases, with 14 bases sitting between them. CDR3 coding DNA: TGTGCCAGCAGCCCTAGGGTCGCCCCCACAGATACGCAGTATTTT. Its protein is CASSPRVAPTDTQYF. The full variable domain, with the rest looked up from reference TRBV9 and TRBJ2-3, is DSGVTQTPKHLITATGQRVTLRCSPRSGDLSVYWYQQSLDQGLQFLIQYYNGEERAKGNILERFSAQQFPDLHSELNLSSLELGDSALYFCASSPRVAPTDTQYFGPGTRLTVL.